These T cell receptor beta chains were read from a single sample in a study of T cells in Graves' hyperthyroidism and ophthalmopathy. TCRdb fed the multiplex PCR reads into MiXCR, producing one record per CDR3 protein. The sample lists hundreds of thousands of distinct CDR3 sequences; 13% to 15% were seen once. The specimen sequenced was blood. These receptors came from a woman aged 60-75 years with Graves' ophthalmopathy. The CDR3 runs from the conserved cysteine through the conserved F or W. The D gene is left open where the match is weak. Not every row has a clone size; where given, it reads once, few, many or a size class.

CDR3 protein,CDR3 DNA,V gene,D gene,clone size,J gene
CASSARTSGTYEQYF,TGTGCCAGCAGCGCCAGGACTAGCGGGACCTACGAGCAGTACTTC,TRBV11-2,TRBD2,-,TRBJ2-7
CAWSVPETSGRFF,TGTGCCTGGAGTGTCCCGGAGACTAGCGGGAGGTTCTTC,TRBV30,TRBD2,many,TRBJ2-1
CASSTTSGGNNEQFF,TGTGCCAGTAGCACCACTAGCGGGGGGAACAATGAGCAGTTCTTC,TRBV19,TRBD2,many,TRBJ2-1
CSAILGQIYEQYF,TGCAGTGCTATCCTAGGGCAGATATACGAGCAGTACTTC,TRBV20-1,-,many,TRBJ2-7
CSPPTSGWGEQFF,TGCAGCCCCCCAACTAGCGGGTGGGGTGAGCAGTTCTTC,TRBV20-1,TRBD2,many,TRBJ2-1
CASSQDLLGTGYNEQFF,TGTGCCAGCAGCCAAGATCTTCTAGGGACTGGATACAATGAGCAGTTCTTC,TRBV4-2,-,-,TRBJ2-1
CSASREAAETQYF,TGCAGTGCTAGCAGGGAGGCGGCAGAGACCCAGTACTTC,TRBV20-1,-,few,TRBJ2-5
CASSFRNKETQYF,TGCGCCAGCAGCTTTCGCAACAAAGAGACCCAGTACTTC,TRBV5-1,-,many,TRBJ2-5
CASSSGTVQETQYF,TGCGCCAGCAGCTCTGGGACAGTCCAAGAGACCCAGTACTTC,TRBV5-1,TRBD1,-,TRBJ2-5
CASSQELLGAGGLREGGETQYF,TGTGCCAGCAGCCAAGAGCTCCTCGGGGCGGGAGGGCTACGTGAGGGCGGAGAGACCCAGTACTTC,TRBV3-1,TRBD2,-,TRBJ2-5
CSATQGVGELFF,TGCAGTGCTACTCAGGGCGTCGGGGAGCTGTTTTTT,TRBV20-1,-,-,TRBJ2-2
CASSPPGDTDTQYF,TGCGCCAGCAGCCCGCCGGGGGACACAGATACGCAGTATTTT,TRBV4-1,-,few,TRBJ2-3
CASSLAGRGLYEQYF,TGCGCCAGCAGCTTGGCCGGTCGGGGGCTCTACGAGCAGTACTTC,TRBV5-1,-,few,TRBJ2-7
CASSSPAGTSSYNEQFF,TGTGCCAGCAGCTCGCCGGCAGGGACGAGCTCCTACAATGAGCAGTTCTTC,TRBV7-9,-,few,TRBJ2-1
CASSNQNDRGYDTEAFF,TGTGCCAGCTCAAACCAGAACGACAGGGGGTATGACACTGAAGCTTTCTTT,TRBV18,TRBD1,many,TRBJ1-1
CSARDTGAAGLNQPQHF,TGCAGTGCTAGGGATACAGGGGCGGCTGGACTAAATCAGCCCCAGCATTTT,TRBV20-1,TRBD1,many,TRBJ1-5
CSVEGGTSYNEQFF,TGCAGCGTTGAGGGGGGCACCTCCTACAATGAGCAGTTCTTC,TRBV29-1,-,-,TRBJ2-1
CASRFSTEAFF,TGTGCCAGCAGGTTTTCCACTGAAGCTTTCTTT,TRBV2,-,many,TRBJ1-1
CASSSRGLETQYF,TGTGCCAGCAGCTCCAGAGGGCTTGAGACCCAGTACTTC,TRBV7-2,-,many,TRBJ2-5
CASSPPGQGLGEQYF,TGTGCCAGCAGCCCGCCGGGACAGGGCTTGGGCGAGCAGTACTTC,TRBV13,TRBD1,many,TRBJ2-7
CSVDQLAGDEQFF,TGCAGCGTTGACCAGCTAGCGGGCGATGAGCAGTTCTTC,TRBV29-1,TRBD2,many,TRBJ2-1
CASSLDGGSAPPYNEQFF,TGCGCCAGCAGCTTGGACGGCGGGAGTGCCCCCCCCTACAATGAGCAGTTCTTC,TRBV5-1,TRBD2,many,TRBJ2-1
CASSTWSSSYEQYF,TGTGCCAGCAGTACTTGGTCAAGCTCCTACGAGCAGTACTTC,TRBV6-1,-,-,TRBJ2-7
CASRAGTSGAYEQYF,TGCGCCAGCAGGGCAGGGACTAGCGGTGCCTACGAGCAGTACTTC,TRBV5-1,TRBD2,few,TRBJ2-7
CASSYAGEKLFF,TGTGCCAGCAGTTACGCAGGGGAAAAACTGTTTTTT,TRBV6-6,-,few,TRBJ1-4
CASSESGSRYNEQFF,TGTGCCAGCAGTGAGAGCGGCAGCCGCTACAATGAGCAGTTCTTC,TRBV2,-,-,TRBJ2-1
CASTGDNFGYNEQFF,TGTGCCAGCACCGGGGACAACTTCGGCTACAATGAGCAGTTCTTC,TRBV6-1,-,-,TRBJ2-1
CASSKHGTKEAFF,TGTGCCAGCAGCAAACACGGGACGAAAGAAGCTTTCTTT,TRBV12-3/TRBV12-4,-,-,TRBJ1-1
CATGTGGRTRDPGELFF,TGTGCCACCGGGACAGGGGGCCGGACTAGGGATCCCGGGGAGCTGTTTTTT,TRBV24-1,TRBD1,-,TRBJ2-2
CASSVGGGASDTQYF,TGTGCCAGCAGCGTAGGCGGGGGCGCATCCGATACGCAGTATTTT,TRBV9,-,many,TRBJ2-3
CSARGRGGRSYNEQFF,TGCAGTGCTAGGGGCAGAGGCGGGAGAAGCTACAATGAGCAGTTCTTC,TRBV20-1,TRBD2,many,TRBJ2-1
CATSTGTSVYNEQFF,TGTGCCACTTCCACCGGGACTAGCGTTTACAATGAGCAGTTCTTC,TRBV19,TRBD2,few,TRBJ2-1
CASSLSTGPFFYEQYF,TGTGCCAGCAGCCTATCGACAGGGCCTTTTTTCTACGAGCAGTACTTC,TRBV3-1,TRBD1,many,TRBJ2-7
CASNIEGLFF,TGTGCCAGCAATATCGAGGGGCTGTTTTTT,TRBV7-3,-,few,TRBJ2-2
CASSKAQAANYGYTF,TGTGCCAGCAGTAAAGCCCAGGCCGCTAACTATGGCTACACCTTC,TRBV6-1,-,-,TRBJ1-2
CSVERRSREGYEQYF,TGCAGCGTTGAAAGAAGGTCCCGAGAGGGCTACGAGCAGTACTTC,TRBV29-1,-,few,TRBJ2-7
CAISKNTGTGGTDTQYF,TGTGCCATCAGCAAGAATACCGGGACAGGGGGCACAGATACGCAGTATTTT,TRBV10-3,TRBD1,-,TRBJ2-3
CASSLEPGSTVNEQFF,TGCGCCAGCAGCTTGGAACCCGGGAGTACTGTCAATGAGCAGTTCTTC,TRBV5-1,-,many,TRBJ2-1
CASGLAGGKYNEQFF,TGTGCCAGCGGCTTGGCGGGAGGGAAGTACAATGAGCAGTTCTTC,TRBV7-2,TRBD2,many,TRBJ2-1
CASKGQGTFGANVLTF,TGTGCCAGCAAGGGACAGGGAACGTTTGGGGCCAACGTCCTGACTTTC,TRBV19,TRBD1,few,TRBJ2-6
CASSIYGSPYEQYF,TGTGCCAGTAGTATATACGGGAGCCCCTACGAGCAGTACTTC,TRBV19,-,few,TRBJ2-7
CASSQRGGTQYF,TGTGCCAGCAGCCAAAGGGGAGGGACCCAGTACTTC,TRBV14,-,many,TRBJ2-5